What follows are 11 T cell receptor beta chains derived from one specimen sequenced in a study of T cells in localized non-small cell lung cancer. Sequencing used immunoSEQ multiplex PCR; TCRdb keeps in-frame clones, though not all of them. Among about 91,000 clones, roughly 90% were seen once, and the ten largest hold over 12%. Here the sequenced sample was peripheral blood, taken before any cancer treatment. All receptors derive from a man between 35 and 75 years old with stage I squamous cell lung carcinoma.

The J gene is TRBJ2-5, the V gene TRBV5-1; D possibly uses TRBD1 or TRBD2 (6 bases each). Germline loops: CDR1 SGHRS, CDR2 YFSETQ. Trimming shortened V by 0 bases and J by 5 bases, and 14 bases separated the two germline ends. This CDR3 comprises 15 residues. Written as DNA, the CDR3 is TGCGCCAGCAGCTTGGGGGGACATCGGGAGGAGACCCAGTACTTC. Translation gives CASSLGGHREETQYF.

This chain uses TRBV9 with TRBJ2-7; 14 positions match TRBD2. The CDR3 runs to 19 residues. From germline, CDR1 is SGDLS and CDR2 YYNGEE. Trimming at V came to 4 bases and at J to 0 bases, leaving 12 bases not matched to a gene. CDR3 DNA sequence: TGTGCCAGCAGCCCATCCCGACTAGCGGGGGGGAAGAGCTCCTACGAGCAGTACTTC. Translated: CASSPSRLAGGKSSYEQYF.

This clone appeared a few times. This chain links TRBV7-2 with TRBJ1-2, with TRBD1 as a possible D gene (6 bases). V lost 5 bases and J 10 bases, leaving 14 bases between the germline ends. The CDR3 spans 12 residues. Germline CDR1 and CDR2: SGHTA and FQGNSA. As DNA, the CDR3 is TGTGCCAGCAGCCCATACAGGGTTGCCTACACCTTC. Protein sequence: CASSPYRVAYTF.

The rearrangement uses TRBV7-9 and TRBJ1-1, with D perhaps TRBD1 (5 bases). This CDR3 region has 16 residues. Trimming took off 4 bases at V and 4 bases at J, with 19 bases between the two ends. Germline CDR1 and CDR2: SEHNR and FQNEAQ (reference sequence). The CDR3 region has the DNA TGTGCCAGCAGCTCAGCAGGGTCACGGTTGATCACTGAAGCTTTCTTT. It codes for CASSSAGSRLITEAFF.

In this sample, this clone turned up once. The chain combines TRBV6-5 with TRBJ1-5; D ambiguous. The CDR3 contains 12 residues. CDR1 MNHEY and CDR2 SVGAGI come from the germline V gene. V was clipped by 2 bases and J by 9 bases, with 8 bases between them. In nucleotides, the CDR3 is TGTGCCAGCAGTTACCCCGAGGGGCCCCAGCATTTT. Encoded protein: CASSYPEGPQHF.

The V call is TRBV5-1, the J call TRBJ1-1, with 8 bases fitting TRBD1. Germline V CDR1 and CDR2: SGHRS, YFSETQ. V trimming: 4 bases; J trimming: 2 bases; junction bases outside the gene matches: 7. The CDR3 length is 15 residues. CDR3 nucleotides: TGCGCCAGCAGCAGAGGACAGGGTGTCAACACTGAAGCTTTCTTT. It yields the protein CASSRGQGVNTEAFF.

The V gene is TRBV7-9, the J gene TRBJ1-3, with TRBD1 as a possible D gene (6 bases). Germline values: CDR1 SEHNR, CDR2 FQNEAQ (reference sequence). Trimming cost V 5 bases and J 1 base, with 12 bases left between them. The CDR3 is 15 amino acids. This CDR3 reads CASSTDRTSGNTIYF. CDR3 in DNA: TGTGCCAGCAGCACCGACAGGACTTCTGGAAACACCATATATTTT.

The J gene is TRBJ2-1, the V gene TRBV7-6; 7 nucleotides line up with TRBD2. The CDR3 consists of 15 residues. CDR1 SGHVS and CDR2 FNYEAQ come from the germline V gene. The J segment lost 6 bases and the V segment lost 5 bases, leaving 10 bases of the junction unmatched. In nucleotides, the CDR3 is TGTGCCAGCAGCCTAAGGGGAGGGTTCGCCAATGAGCAGTTCTTC. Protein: CASSLRGGFANEQFF.

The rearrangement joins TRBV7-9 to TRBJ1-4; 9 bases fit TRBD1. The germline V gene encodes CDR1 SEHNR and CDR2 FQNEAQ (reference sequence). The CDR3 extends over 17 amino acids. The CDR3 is CAITRRGQGGGNEKLFF. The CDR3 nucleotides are TGTGCTATTACGAGAAGGGGACAGGGCGGGGGTAATGAAAAACTGTTTTTT.

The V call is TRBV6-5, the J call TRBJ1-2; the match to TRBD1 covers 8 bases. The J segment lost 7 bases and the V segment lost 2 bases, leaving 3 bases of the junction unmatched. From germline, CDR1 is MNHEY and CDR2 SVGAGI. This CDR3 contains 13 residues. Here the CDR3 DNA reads TGTGCCAGCAGTTACGACAGGGGAGGTGGCTACACCTTC. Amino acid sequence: CASSYDRGGGYTF.

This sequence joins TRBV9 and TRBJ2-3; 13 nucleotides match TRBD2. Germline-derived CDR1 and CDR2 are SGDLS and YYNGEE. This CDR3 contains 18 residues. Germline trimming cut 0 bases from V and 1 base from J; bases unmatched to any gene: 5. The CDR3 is CASSVDGLAGARTDTQYF. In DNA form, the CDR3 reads TGTGCCAGCAGCGTAGACGGACTAGCGGGGGCCCGCACAGATACGCAGTATTTT.